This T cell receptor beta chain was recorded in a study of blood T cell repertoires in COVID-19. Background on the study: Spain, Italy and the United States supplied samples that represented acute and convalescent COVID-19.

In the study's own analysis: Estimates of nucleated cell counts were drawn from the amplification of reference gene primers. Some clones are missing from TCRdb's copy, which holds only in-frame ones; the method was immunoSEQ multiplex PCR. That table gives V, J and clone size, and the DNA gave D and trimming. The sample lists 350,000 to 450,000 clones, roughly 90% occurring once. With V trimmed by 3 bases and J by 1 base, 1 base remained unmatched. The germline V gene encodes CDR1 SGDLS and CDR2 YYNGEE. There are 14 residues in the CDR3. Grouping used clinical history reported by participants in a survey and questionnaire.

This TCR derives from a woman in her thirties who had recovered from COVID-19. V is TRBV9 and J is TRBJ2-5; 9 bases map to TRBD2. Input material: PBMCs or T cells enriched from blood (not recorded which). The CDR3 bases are TGTGCCAGCAGCGAGACTAGCGGCCAAGAGACCCAGTACTTC. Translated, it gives CASSETSGQETQYF.